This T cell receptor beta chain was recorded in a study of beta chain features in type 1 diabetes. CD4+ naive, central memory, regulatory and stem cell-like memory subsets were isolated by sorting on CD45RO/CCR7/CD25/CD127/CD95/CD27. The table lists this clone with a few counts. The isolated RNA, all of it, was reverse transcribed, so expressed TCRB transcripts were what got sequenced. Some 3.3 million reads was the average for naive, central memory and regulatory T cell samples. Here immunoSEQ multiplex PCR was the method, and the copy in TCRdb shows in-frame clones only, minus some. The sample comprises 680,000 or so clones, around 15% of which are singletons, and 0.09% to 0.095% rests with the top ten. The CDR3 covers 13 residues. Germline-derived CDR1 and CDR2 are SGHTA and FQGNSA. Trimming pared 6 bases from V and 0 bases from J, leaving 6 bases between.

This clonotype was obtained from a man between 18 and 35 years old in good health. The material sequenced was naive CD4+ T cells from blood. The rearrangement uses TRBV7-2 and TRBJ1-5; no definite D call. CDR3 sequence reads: CASSRDSNQPQHF. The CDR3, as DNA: TGTGCCAGCAGTCGGGATAGCAATCAGCCCCAGCATTTT.